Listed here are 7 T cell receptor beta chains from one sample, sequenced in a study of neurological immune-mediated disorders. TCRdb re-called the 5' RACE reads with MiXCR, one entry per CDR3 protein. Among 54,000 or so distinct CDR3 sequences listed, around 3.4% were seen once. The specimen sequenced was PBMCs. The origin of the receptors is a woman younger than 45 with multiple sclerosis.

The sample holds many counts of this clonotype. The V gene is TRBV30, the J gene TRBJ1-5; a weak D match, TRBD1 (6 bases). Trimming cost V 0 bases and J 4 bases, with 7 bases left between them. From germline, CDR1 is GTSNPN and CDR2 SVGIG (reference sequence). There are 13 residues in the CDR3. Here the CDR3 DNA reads TGTGCCTGGAGTGTACAGGGTAATCAGCCCCAGCATTTT. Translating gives CAWSVQGNQPQHF.

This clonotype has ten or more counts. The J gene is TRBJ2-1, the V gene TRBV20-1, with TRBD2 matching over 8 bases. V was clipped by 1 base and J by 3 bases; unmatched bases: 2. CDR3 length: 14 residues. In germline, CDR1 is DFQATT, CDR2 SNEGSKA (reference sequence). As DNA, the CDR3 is TGCAGTGCTAGAGCTACTAGCGGCTACAATGAGCAGTTCTTC. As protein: CSARATSGYNEQFF.

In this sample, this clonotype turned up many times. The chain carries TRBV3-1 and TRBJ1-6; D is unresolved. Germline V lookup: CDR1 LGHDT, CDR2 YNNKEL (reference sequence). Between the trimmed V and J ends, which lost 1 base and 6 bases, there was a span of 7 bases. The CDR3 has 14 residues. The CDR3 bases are TGTGCCAGCAGCCAAGCAGTTTCTAATTCACCCCTCCACTTT. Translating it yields CASSQAVSNSPLHF.

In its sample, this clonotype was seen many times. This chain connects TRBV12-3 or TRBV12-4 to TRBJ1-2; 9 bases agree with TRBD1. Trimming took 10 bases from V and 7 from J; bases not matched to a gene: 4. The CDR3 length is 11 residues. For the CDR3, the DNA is TGTGCCACCTGGACAGGGGCTGGCTACACCTTC. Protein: CATWTGAGYTF.

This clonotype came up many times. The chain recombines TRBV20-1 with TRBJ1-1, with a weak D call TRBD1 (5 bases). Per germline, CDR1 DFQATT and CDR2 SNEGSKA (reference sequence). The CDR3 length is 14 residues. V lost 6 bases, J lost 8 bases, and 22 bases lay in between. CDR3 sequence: CSARHRDWTSEAFF. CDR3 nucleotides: TGCAGTGCCAGGCATAGGGACTGGACGTCCGAAGCTTTCTTT.

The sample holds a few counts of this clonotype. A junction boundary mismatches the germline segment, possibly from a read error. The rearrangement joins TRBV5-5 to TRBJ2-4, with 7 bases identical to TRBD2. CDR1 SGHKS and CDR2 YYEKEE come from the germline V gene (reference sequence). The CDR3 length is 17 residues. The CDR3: CASSFTETSLAKKIQYF. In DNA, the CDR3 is TGTGCCAGCAGCTTTACAGAGACTAGCCTAGCCAAAAAAATTCAGTACTTC.

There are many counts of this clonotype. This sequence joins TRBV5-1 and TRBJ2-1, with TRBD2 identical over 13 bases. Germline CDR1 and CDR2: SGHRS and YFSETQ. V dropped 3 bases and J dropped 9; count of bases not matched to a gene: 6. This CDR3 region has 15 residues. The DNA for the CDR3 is TGCGCCAGCAGCTCGGGACTAGCGGGGAGTGGTGAGCAGTTCTTC. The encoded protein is CASSSGLAGSGEQFF.